This T cell receptor (beta chain) stems from a study of blood T cell repertoires in COVID-19. The repertoire was sequenced with immunoSEQ multiplex PCR; TCRdb's copy has only in-frame clones and lacks some. The table has 140,000 to 150,000 clones, roughly three quarters seen once. CDR1 and CDR2 (germline): LNHNV, YYDKDF (reference sequence). This CDR3 contains 14 residues. V was cut by 5 bases and J by 1 base, with 6 bases left in between. Material: PBMCs or T cells enriched from blood (not recorded which). The rearrangement joins TRBV15 to TRBJ1-6; D uncertain. This receptor was identified in a woman in her fifties or sixties who had recovered from COVID-19. This chain's CDR3 is CATSPQSYNSPLHF. In nucleotides, the CDR3 is TGTGCCACCAGCCCCCAGTCCTATAATTCACCCCTCCACTTT.